The 27 T cell receptor beta chains below were found in one sample sequenced in a study of cytomegalovirus exposure and HLA in healthy donors. The PCR employed 60 Vbeta primers together with 13 Jbeta primers. Profiled with immunoSEQ multiplex PCR; TCRdb holds only in-frame clones, not every one. The sample contains roughly 130,000 clones, around 83% of which appear only once. The specimen sequenced was PBMCs. The receptors derive from a girl aged 2 to 9 in good health and CMV-seronegative.

This chain joins TRBV5-1 and TRBJ1-5; 9 positions agree with TRBD1. Germline loops: CDR1 SGHRS, CDR2 YFSETQ. The V gene end was trimmed by 0 bases and the J gene end by 3 bases; junction bases not matched to a gene: 10. The CDR3 is 18 residues long. The CDR3: CASSLGGRDRVPNQPQHF. CDR3 bases: TGCGCCAGCAGCTTGGGGGGCCGGGACAGGGTCCCCAATCAGCCCCAGCATTTT.

The chain carries TRBV29-1 and TRBJ2-7; 7 positions agree with TRBD1. The V gene's germline CDR1 is SQVTM and CDR2 ANQGSEA. The CDR3 has 14 amino acids. Trimming at V came to 3 bases and at J to 2 bases, leaving 7 bases not matched to a gene. In nucleotides, the CDR3 is TGCAGCGTTGATGAGGGGGCTGGTCCCTACGAGCAGTACTTC. It specifies CSVDEGAGPYEQYF.

This sequence joins TRBV6-6 and TRBJ2-7, with a weak D call TRBD1 (6 bases). This CDR3 is built from 15 residues. Germline V gene data show CDR1 as MNHNY and CDR2 as SVGAGI (reference sequence). Trimming took off 2 bases at V and 6 bases at J, with 17 bases between the two ends. The CDR3: CASSYAPGQQSEQYF. For the CDR3, the DNA is TGTGCCAGCAGTTACGCTCCGGGACAACAGTCCGAGCAGTACTTC.

The V call is TRBV6-1, the J call TRBJ1-5, with 11 bases aligning to TRBD1. CDR1 MNHNS and CDR2 SASEGT come from the germline V gene. CDR3 size: 14 residues. The V and J ends lost 7 bases and 7 bases, in that order; junction bases with no gene match: 6. This CDR3 is CASTTGQGGQPQHF. The CDR3 DNA follows: TGTGCCAGCACCACGGGACAGGGGGGACAGCCCCAGCATTTT.

This clone was detected only once. The rearrangement joins TRBV7-3 to TRBJ2-3; TRBD2 matches 7 bases. V lost 2 bases and J lost 6; bases outside the gene matches: 5. Germline-derived CDR1 and CDR2 are SGHTA and FQGTGA. This CDR3 has 14 amino acids. CDR3 nucleotides: TGTGCCAGCAGCTTAGGACTAGAACGGGATACGCAGTATTTT. This sequence encodes CASSLGLERDTQYF.

V and J are TRBV19 and TRBJ1-5; 10 bases map to TRBD1. Germline V CDR1 and CDR2: LNHDA, SQIVND (reference sequence). This CDR3 region has 15 residues. With 6 bases clipped from V and 1 base from J, the junction kept 3 bases outside the gene matches. The CDR3 region is CASRDRGRSNQPQHF. The CDR3 DNA follows: TGTGCCAGTAGAGACAGGGGGCGAAGCAATCAGCCCCAGCATTTT.

This clone turned up a few times. The chain is built from TRBV2 and TRBJ2-7; TRBD2 matches at 10 bases. V trimming: 10 bases; J trimming: 0 bases; junction bases outside the gene matches: 3. Germline values: CDR1 SNHLY, CDR2 FYNNEI. The CDR3 is made up of 13 amino acids. CDR3 nucleotide sequence: TGTGCCATACTAGCGGGACACTCCTACGAGCAGTACTTC. Residues: CAILAGHSYEQYF.

This clone turned up a few times. The gene calls are TRBV30 and TRBJ2-2; possible D gene TRBD1, 6 bases. The J call is in doubt because the DNA end fits TRBJ1-3 better. CDR1 is GTSNPN, CDR2 SVGIG, per germline (reference sequence). This CDR3 spans 13 amino acids. The DNA for the CDR3 is TGTGCCTCCGAACAGGGTCGCGGAGCCACCATATATTTT. It yields the protein CASEQGRGATIYF.

This clone was observed a handful of times. V and J are TRBV10-1 and TRBJ1-2, with D perhaps matching TRBD1 (6 bases). The CDR3 totals 14 residues. V was trimmed by 2 bases and J by 7 bases, leaving 14 bases between them. Germline lookup yields CDR1 WNHNN and CDR2 SYGVQD (reference sequence). CDR3 residues: CASSESTGSSGYTF. The CDR3 bases are TGCGCCAGCAGTGAGAGCACAGGGAGTAGTGGCTACACCTTC.

The genes are TRBV30 and TRBJ1-4; D call uncertain. The V gene lost 0 bases and the J gene lost 11 bases, with 13 bases spanning the gap. Germline V gives CDR1 GTSNPN, CDR2 SVGIG (reference sequence). The CDR3 is 13 amino acids. CDR3 DNA: TGTGCCTGGAGTGTGCCCCCTGATGCGAAACTGTTTTTT. Protein sequence: CAWSVPPDAKLFF. The entire variable domain, with the rest obtained from reference TRBV30 and TRBJ1-4, is as follows: SQTIHQWPATLVQPVGSPLSLECTVEGTSNPNLYWYRQAAGRGLQLLFYSVGIGQISSEVPQNLSASRPQDRQFILSSKKLLLSDSGFYLCAWSVPPDAKLFFGSGTQLSVL.

The chain couples TRBV4-1 to TRBJ2-7; 9 bases are shared with TRBD1. V lost 4 bases to trimming and J lost 3 bases; unmatched junction nucleotides: 7. Germline V lookup: CDR1 MGHRA, CDR2 YSYEKL. This CDR3 has 15 amino acids. CDR3 sequence (DNA): TGCGCCAGCAGCCTGAGCCGGGACAGGGTCTACGAGCAGTACTTC. Its translation: CASSLSRDRVYEQYF.

The chain couples TRBV6-1 to TRBJ2-2, with D maybe TRBD2 (5 bases). The germline V gene encodes CDR1 MNHNS and CDR2 SASEGT. This CDR3 comprises 16 residues. V lost 2 bases and J lost 1, with 11 bases in between. The CDR3 nucleotides read TGTGCCAGCAGTGAAATCGTGAGGGAGAACACCGGGGAGCTGTTTTTT. This translates into CASSEIVRENTGELFF.

The chain is built from TRBV7-8 and TRBJ2-4; 9 nucleotides match TRBD1. The CDR3 consists of 15 residues. The ends lost 5 bases at V and 8 bases at J; junction bases unmatched: 10. Germline V gives CDR1 SGHVS, CDR2 FQNEAQ. In DNA form, the CDR3 reads TGTGCCAGCAGCCTGGGGACAGGGAAAAGTTACATTCAGTACTTC. Its protein product is CASSLGTGKSYIQYF.

This chain joins TRBV4-1 and TRBJ2-5; 11 nucleotides align to TRBD2. The CDR3 loop spans 15 amino acids. The junction had 5 bases not matched to a gene; V was cut back by 3 bases and J by 5 bases. In germline, CDR1 is MGHRA, CDR2 YSYEKL. The CDR3 loop reads CASSHSGRAGETQYF. CDR3 nucleotide sequence: TGCGCCAGCAGCCATAGCGGGAGGGCCGGGGAGACCCAGTACTTC.

For this clone: The identical CDR3 is also encoded by other nucleotide sequences in the sample. The chain is built from TRBV6-5 and TRBJ2-5, with 7 bases aligning to TRBD1. Trimming removed 4 bases from V and 4 bases from J; junction bases left unmatched: 0. Germline CDR1 is MNHEY and CDR2 is SVGAGI. The CDR3 runs 12 residues. The CDR3 here is CASSSGGETQYF. DNA for the CDR3: TGTGCCAGCAGTTCAGGGGGAGAGACCCAGTACTTC.

The chain has TRBV11-2 and TRBJ1-1, with D unresolved. CDR1 SGHAT and CDR2 FQNNGV come from the germline V gene. The CDR3 has 13 amino acids. V was pared by 1 base and J by 11 bases, with 14 bases between. CDR3 loop: CASSLGLEGSAFF. CDR3 nucleotides: TGTGCCAGCAGCTTAGGACTAGAGGGTTCTGCTTTCTTT.

This sequence joins TRBV6-5 and TRBJ1-4; a weak D match, TRBD1 (6 bases). V lost 2 bases and J 8 bases, leaving 18 bases between the germline ends. Germline lookup yields CDR1 MNHEY and CDR2 SVGAGI. This CDR3 region has 16 residues. The CDR3 loop is CASSYHSGEVGEKLFF. DNA of the CDR3: TGTGCCAGCAGTTACCACTCAGGGGAAGTAGGAGAAAAACTGTTTTTT.

The rearrangement uses TRBV2 and TRBJ1-2; the D gene is possibly TRBD1 (6 bases). Germline-derived CDR1 and CDR2 are SNHLY and FYNNEI. CDR3 length equals 14 residues. The V end lost 1 base, the J end lost 7 bases, and 13 bases lay between the germline ends. CDR3 nucleotides: TGTGCCAGCAGTGAAGTCAGGGGCGCCTCTGGCTACACCTTC. Its translation is CASSEVRGASGYTF.

This chain joins TRBV14 and TRBJ2-1, with 9 bases matching TRBD2. The CDR3 contains 16 residues. Germline values: CDR1 SGHDN, CDR2 FVKESK. Unmatched junction bases numbered 12, after V lost 3 bases and J lost 9 bases. The CDR3 DNA reads as TGTGCCAGCAGCCAGGGGAGGACTAGCGAGTGGGGTGAGCAGTTCTTC. Its protein is CASSQGRTSEWGEQFF.

This sequence joins TRBV30 and TRBJ2-5, with 7 bases identical to TRBD2. With V trimmed by 4 bases and J by 5 bases, 10 bases remained unmatched. The germline CDR1 and CDR2 sequences are GTSNPN and SVGIG (reference sequence). CDR3 size: 14 residues. DNA of the CDR3: TGTGCCTGGAACAACGGGAGGAGAGAGGAGACCCAGTACTTC. This translates into CAWNNGRREETQYF.

The chain carries TRBV27 and TRBJ1-1; D gene ambiguous. CDR3 length equals 13 residues. Between the trimmed V and J ends, which lost 6 bases and 7 bases, there was a span of 15 bases. Germline CDR1 MNHEY, CDR2 SMNVEV (reference sequence). CDR3 in amino acids: CASRKTRSHEAFF. CDR3 nucleotides: TGTGCCAGCAGAAAAACACGGAGCCATGAAGCTTTCTTT.

This chain connects TRBV7-8 to TRBJ1-4, with D uncertain. Germline V gene sequence: CDR1 SGHVS, CDR2 FQNEAQ. Trimming took off 5 bases at V and 0 bases at J, with 13 bases between the two ends. The CDR3 has 16 amino acids. The DNA for the CDR3 is TGTGCCAGCAGCCCACGAAGCACTGCAACTAATGAAAAACTGTTTTTT. Amino acid sequence: CASSPRSTATNEKLFF.

This chain links TRBV25-1 with TRBJ2-7; 7 bases match TRBD2. V trimming: 3 bases; J trimming: 0 bases; junction bases outside the gene matches: 8. CDR3 size: 16 residues. Looked up from germline, CDR1 is MGHDK and CDR2 is SYGVNS. CDR3 in DNA: TGTGCCAGCAGTGAGTCCACCCCTAGCGGCTCCTACGAGCAGTACTTC. Translated, it gives CASSESTPSGSYEQYF.

The genes are TRBV6-6 and TRBJ2-1; TRBD1 aligns across 12 bases. CDR3 length: 16 residues. The V segment lost 6 bases and the J segment 7 bases; nucleotides outside the gene matches: 10. The germline V gene encodes CDR1 MNHNY and CDR2 SVGAGI (reference sequence). The CDR3 loop reads CASRGTGTGGGNEQFF. Here the CDR3 DNA reads TGTGCCAGCAGGGGAACCGGGACAGGGGGCGGGAATGAGCAGTTCTTC.

The chain joins TRBV30 to TRBJ2-7; 9 nucleotides align to TRBD2. The CDR3 has 12 residues. V lost 7 bases and J lost 2; bases outside the gene matches: 3. The germline gives CDR1 GTSNPN, CDR2 SVGIG (reference sequence). The CDR3 sequence is CALLAGAYEQYF. The CDR3 nucleotides are TGTGCCTTACTAGCGGGTGCCTACGAGCAGTACTTC. Drawing the rest from reference TRBV30 and TRBJ2-7, the complete variable domain is SQTIHQWPATLVQPVGSPLSLECTVEGTSNPNLYWYRQAAGRGLQLLFYSVGIGQISSEVPQNLSASRPQDRQFILSSKKLLLSDSGFYLCALLAGAYEQYFGPGTRLTVT.

The V call is TRBV28, the J call TRBJ1-2, with TRBD1 matching over 10 bases. CDR1 MDHEN and CDR2 SYDVKM come from the germline V gene. V was pared by 3 bases and J by 8 bases, with 15 bases of the junction left unmatched. The CDR3 length is 17 residues. Here the CDR3 DNA reads TGTGCCAGCAGTTTCCTGAACCAAGACAGGGGGCGAATGGGCTACACCTTC. This encodes CASSFLNQDRGRMGYTF.

This chain connects TRBV4-1 to TRBJ2-5; 10 nucleotides align to TRBD2. Germline CDR1 reads MGHRA; CDR2 reads YSYEKL. The V and J ends lost 1 base and 4 bases, in that order; junction bases with no gene match: 6. This CDR3 is built from 16 residues. The CDR3 region has the DNA TGCGCCAGCAGCCAAGTTGTCTCTAGCGGGAGAGAGACCCAGTACTTC. This sequence encodes CASSQVVSSGRETQYF.